The 20 T cell receptor beta chains in this list originate from one sample, sequenced in a study of T cell responses to AZD1222 COVID-19 vaccine. Some clones are missing from TCRdb's copy, which holds only in-frame ones; the method was immunoSEQ multiplex PCR. The sample yields about 110,000 clones, around 87% seen once. Sequencing was performed on peripheral blood, taken on day 0 of AZD1222 vaccination. All receptors derive from an adult in good health.

This chain joins TRBV4-3 and TRBJ2-2; D might be TRBD2 (6 bases). This CDR3 has 14 residues. Germline CDR1 and CDR2: LGHNA and YSLEER. The ends were cut back, 6 bases at V and 7 bases at J, with 15 bases in the middle. The CDR3 sequence is CASSPQGGSGELFF. In DNA form, the CDR3 reads TGCGCCAGCAGTCCTCAGGGAGGTAGCGGGGAGCTGTTTTTT.

The V gene is TRBV9, the J gene TRBJ1-1; D ambiguous. V shed 0 bases and J shed 3 bases, with 6 bases lying between them. Germline V CDR1 and CDR2: SGDLS, YYNGEE. The CDR3 is made up of 13 amino acids. CDR3: CASSVDRDTEAFF. The CDR3, as DNA: TGTGCCAGCAGCGTAGATAGGGACACTGAAGCTTTCTTT. The full variable domain, completed using reference TRBV9 and TRBJ1-1, is DSGVTQTPKHLITATGQRVTLRCSPRSGDLSVYWYQQSLDQGLQFLIQYYNGEERAKGNILERFSAQQFPDLHSELNLSSLELGDSALYFCASSVDRDTEAFFGQGTRLTVV.

The chain uses TRBV14 and TRBJ2-7, with 7 nucleotides matching TRBD2. In germline, CDR1 is SGHDN, CDR2 FVKESK. The CDR3 has 15 amino acids. V lost 0 bases to trimming and J lost 4 bases; unmatched junction nucleotides: 6. The CDR3 DNA reads as TGTGCCAGCAGCCAAGAACCGGGACTAATATACGAGCAGTACTTC. This gives the protein CASSQEPGLIYEQYF.

The table lists this clone with a count of one. This sequence joins TRBV2 and TRBJ2-3; no definite D call. CDR1 and CDR2 (germline): SNHLY, FYNNEI. V was clipped by 4 bases and J by 1 base, with 9 bases between them. This CDR3 is 14 amino acids long. CDR3 region: CASSVLPRTDTQYF. CDR3 coding DNA: TGTGCCAGCAGTGTCCTACCCCGCACAGATACGCAGTATTTT.

This chain uses TRBV6-2 or TRBV6-3 with TRBJ1-1; TRBD1 is a possible D gene (5 bases). The germline V gene has CDR1 MNHEY and CDR2 SVGEGT. V gave up 7 bases and J gave up 1 base, with 19 bases separating them. This CDR3 is built from 16 residues. CDR3 DNA sequence: TGTGCCAGCACCCCGTACAGTGCAGGGCCGAACACTGAAGCTTTCTTT. Its protein product is CASTPYSAGPNTEAFF.

V gene TRBV5-1 combines with J gene TRBJ2-3; the D gene is possibly TRBD1 (8 bases). This CDR3 is built from 14 residues. V gave up 4 bases and J gave up 5 bases, with 14 bases separating them. CDR1 is SGHRS, CDR2 YFSETQ, per germline. CDR3 nucleotides: TGCGCCAGCAGCGAGGACAGGGAGGGAGATACGCAGTATTTT. Its protein is CASSEDREGDTQYF.

The chain combines TRBV13 with TRBJ1-3; D not certain. This CDR3 comprises 15 residues. Germline CDR1 is PRHDT and CDR2 is FYEKMQ (reference sequence). Trimming pared 5 bases from V and 0 bases from J, leaving 11 bases between. CDR3 sequence: CASSPGRNSGNTIYF. In DNA form, the CDR3 reads TGTGCCAGCAGCCCCGGACGGAACTCTGGAAACACCATATATTTT.

The chain has TRBV10-1 and TRBJ2-2; 15 bases agree with TRBD2. The CDR3 is 22 residues long. V shed 1 base, J shed 6 bases, and the junction held 18 bases outside the gene matches. The germline CDR1 and CDR2 sequences are WNHNN and SYGVQD (reference sequence). This chain's CDR3 is CASSELASQGLAGGPTSGELFF. The CDR3 DNA reads as TGCGCCAGCAGTGAGTTAGCAAGTCAGGGACTAGCGGGGGGCCCAACATCCGGGGAGCTGTTTTTT.

The chain links TRBV7-9 to TRBJ2-4, with 9 bases matching TRBD1. Germline V gene lookup returns CDR1 SEHNR and CDR2 FQNEAQ (reference sequence). CDR3 length: 13 amino acids. Unmatched junction bases numbered 6, after V lost 8 bases and J lost 7 bases. This chain's CDR3 is CASGHDRGNIQYF. CDR3 DNA sequence: TGTGCCAGCGGCCACGACAGGGGGAACATTCAGTACTTC.

V is TRBV6-2 or TRBV6-3 and J is TRBJ2-2; D is undetermined. The V gene lost 4 bases and the J gene lost 9 bases, with 9 bases spanning the gap. The germline V gene has CDR1 MNHEY and CDR2 SVGEGT. This CDR3 is built from 12 residues. CDR3 in amino acids: CASSLSRRELFF. The DNA for the CDR3 is TGTGCCAGCAGTTTATCTCGACGGGAGCTGTTTTTT.

The rearrangement joins TRBV5-4 to TRBJ1-2; 8 nucleotides line up with TRBD1. J was trimmed by 6 bases and V by 4 bases; bases with no gene match: 5. CDR1 is SGHNT, CDR2 YYREEE, per germline (reference sequence). This CDR3 contains 13 residues. CDR3 region: CASSIDRGDGYTF. CDR3 nucleotides: TGTGCCAGCAGCATCGACAGGGGCGATGGCTACACCTTC.

This sequence joins TRBV7-9 and TRBJ1-1, with 10 nucleotides matching TRBD1. The CDR3 contains 15 residues. The V segment lost 1 base and the J segment 5 bases; nucleotides outside the gene matches: 4. Germline assignment: CDR1 SEHNR and CDR2 FQNEAQ (reference sequence). CDR3 region: CASSLGQGARTEAFF. CDR3 coding DNA: TGTGCCAGCAGCTTAGGACAGGGGGCGCGTACTGAAGCTTTCTTT. Based on the CDR3 plus reference TRBV7-9 and TRBJ1-1, the full variable domain is DTGVSQNPRHKITKRGQNVTFRCDPISEHNRLYWYRQTLGQGPEFLTYFQNEAQLEKSRLLSDRFSAERPKGSFSTLEIQRTEQGDSAMYLCASSLGQGARTEAFFGQGTRLTVV.

The rearrangement links TRBV19 to TRBJ2-1; 12 nucleotides line up with TRBD1. Per the germline V gene, CDR1 is LNHDA and CDR2 is SQIVND (reference sequence). This CDR3 has 16 amino acids. V was pared by 3 bases and J by 8 bases, with 8 bases of the junction left unmatched. The CDR3 here is CASSIYRDRGPHEQFF. As DNA, the CDR3 is TGTGCCAGTAGTATTTACCGGGACAGGGGGCCGCATGAGCAGTTCTTC.

This clone came up a few times. This chain connects TRBV6-1 to TRBJ2-5, with 9 bases fitting TRBD1. V was pared by 0 bases and J by 5 bases, with 7 bases of the junction left unmatched. The CDR3 runs 16 residues. CDR1 and CDR2 (germline): MNHNS, SASEGT. The CDR3 DNA sequence: TGTGCCAGCAGTGAAGCGACCGGGACAGGGATGGAGACCCAGTACTTC. This translates into CASSEATGTGMETQYF.

The chain links TRBV12-3 or TRBV12-4 to TRBJ2-1; D unclear. Trimming cost V 1 base and J 8 bases, with 3 bases left between them. The CDR3 is 11 residues long. The CDR3 DNA follows: TGTGCCAGCAGTTTAGTGGATGAGCAGTTCTTC. Encoded protein: CASSLVDEQFF.

This chain uses TRBV11-2 with TRBJ2-1, with 11 bases lining up with TRBD2. V shed 5 bases, J shed 7 bases, and the junction held 7 bases outside the gene matches. Germline CDR1 reads SGHAT; CDR2 reads FQNNGV. The CDR3 consists of 15 residues. The CDR3 nucleotides are TGTGCCAGCAGCGCCTTAGCGGGGGGGTCAAATGAGCAGTTCTTC. It specifies CASSALAGGSNEQFF.

This chain joins TRBV7-8 and TRBJ1-2; D is uncertain. The CDR3 extends over 14 amino acids. CDR1 and CDR2 from the germline V gene are SGHVS and FQNEAQ. The V and J ends lost 4 bases and 4 bases respectively, with 13 bases between them. This CDR3 reads CASSSQPGPYGYTF. In DNA, the CDR3 is TGTGCCAGCAGCTCCCAGCCGGGTCCCTATGGCTACACCTTC.

This sequence joins TRBV6-5 and TRBJ2-7; TRBD1 is a possible D gene (6 bases). Trimming left V 10 bases short and J 2 bases short, with 21 bases between. The CDR3 is 15 amino acids. The germline V gene has CDR1 MNHEY and CDR2 SVGAGI. The CDR3 here is CATNPLQTGAYEQYF. The CDR3 coding sequence is TGTGCCACCAACCCCCTTCAGACAGGCGCCTACGAGCAGTACTTC.

The V and J genes are TRBV4-3 and TRBJ1-5; D ambiguous. The germline V gene encodes CDR1 LGHNA and CDR2 YSLEER. The CDR3 has 15 residues. V was clipped by 0 bases and J by 4 bases, with 10 bases between them. CDR3 protein: CASSQDLYGNQPQHF. Written as DNA, the CDR3 is TGCGCCAGCAGCCAAGATTTGTACGGTAATCAGCCCCAGCATTTT.

The chain uses TRBV5-6 and TRBJ2-7; possibly TRBD1 or TRBD2 for D (5 bases each). Per the germline V gene, CDR1 is SGHDT and CDR2 is YYEEEE. The CDR3 is 15 amino acids. V was cut by 0 bases and J by 2 bases, with 12 bases left in between. The CDR3: CASSLELLGAYEQYF. In nucleotides, the CDR3 is TGTGCCAGCAGCTTGGAGCTACTAGGGGCCTACGAGCAGTACTTC.